These 24 T cell receptor beta chains share one sample of origin, sequenced in a study of control samples from healthy donors and cancer patients. The repertoire was sequenced with immunoSEQ multiplex PCR; TCRdb's copy has only in-frame clones and lacks some. The sample has tens of thousands of clones, more than 70% seen once. The sample consisted of PBMCs. The receptors shown here come from a woman between 45 and 65 years old with head and neck cancer.

Remarks on this clone: This sample includes further DNA sequences coding for the same CDR3. The V call is TRBV7-9, the J call TRBJ1-1; D is perhaps TRBD1 (6 bases). CDR1 is SEHNR and CDR2 is FQNEAQ in the germline V gene (reference sequence). The V end was cut by 1 base, the J end by 1 base, with 13 bases between. The CDR3 covers 16 residues. The CDR3 nucleotides are TGTGCCAGCAGCTTAGGGGGGCGGGGCGGGAACACTGAAGCTTTCTTT. Translating gives CASSLGGRGGNTEAFF. The entire variable domain, with the rest obtained from reference TRBV7-9 and TRBJ1-1, is as follows: DTGVSQNPRHKITKRGQNVTFRCDPISEHNRLYWYRQTLGQGPEFLTYFQNEAQLEKSRLLSDRFSAERPKGSFSTLEIQRTEQGDSAMYLCASSLGGRGGNTEAFFGQGTRLTVV.

The rearrangement uses TRBV5-1 and TRBJ1-1; 9 positions match TRBD1. Germline lookup yields CDR1 SGHRS and CDR2 YFSETQ. The V and J ends lost 0 bases and 7 bases, in that order; junction bases with no gene match: 7. The CDR3 contains 15 residues. Here the CDR3 DNA reads TGCGCCAGCAGCTTGGTGGGACAGGGTGGCTTTGAAGCTTTCTTT. It specifies CASSLVGQGGFEAFF.

The chain combines TRBV2 with TRBJ1-2, with TRBD1 matching 9 bases. This CDR3 has 14 residues. Germline CDR1 and CDR2: SNHLY and FYNNEI. V lost 6 bases to trimming and J lost 9 bases; unmatched junction nucleotides: 11. As DNA, the CDR3 is TGTGCCAGCAGCCTCCTTACAGGGGGCAGGAGCTACACCTTC. Its protein product is CASSLLTGGRSYTF.

V gene TRBV9 combines with J gene TRBJ1-1, with TRBD1 as a possible D gene (5 bases). Germline-derived CDR1 and CDR2 are SGDLS and YYNGEE. The CDR3 is made up of 19 amino acids. With 4 bases removed from V and 4 bases from J, the gap between germline ends came to 29 bases. The CDR3 DNA follows: TGTGCCAGCAGCCCCCGGGTGCCGGGGCCGGACCAGTTGACCACTGAAGCTTTCTTT. Translating gives CASSPRVPGPDQLTTEAFF.

The rearrangement links TRBV21-1 to TRBJ1-3; the table gives TRBD1 as D, unverified against the DNA. TRBV21-1 is reported as a pseudogene. The CDR3 is 18 residues long. The CDR3 reads CASSKLPGFGVTGNTIYF. The CDR3 nucleotides read TGTGCCAGCAGCAAACTCCCAGGGTTCGGCGTTACTGGAAACACCATATATTTT.

This chain uses TRBV27 with TRBJ2-2, with D maybe TRBD2 (6 bases). The CDR3 has 15 residues. Trimming took 1 base from V and 6 from J, leaving 12 bases between them. Germline V gene sequence: CDR1 MNHEY, CDR2 SMNVEV (reference sequence). As DNA, the CDR3 is TGTGCCAGCAGTTTATGGGTTAGCGGACCCGGGGAGCTGTTTTTT. Protein sequence: CASSLWVSGPGELFF.

The chain joins TRBV3-1 (or the pseudogene TRBV3-2) to TRBJ2-5; TRBD2 matches 8 bases. After removal of 1 base from V and 1 base from J, the junction contained 2 bases not matched to a gene. The CDR3 extends over 15 amino acids. Germline values: CDR1 LGHDT, CDR2 YNNKEL (reference sequence). In nucleotides, the CDR3 is TGTGCCAGCAGCCAAGGGCGGGGGGTCCAAGAGACCCAGTACTTC. Translated: CASSQGRGVQETQYF.

This chain links TRBV30 with TRBJ1-3; 9 nucleotides line up with TRBD1. There are 19 residues in the CDR3. The V segment lost 0 bases and the J segment 7 bases; nucleotides outside the gene matches: 19. Germline CDR1 and CDR2: GTSNPN and SVGIG (reference sequence). The CDR3 spells CAWSVRWGTGTGTRNTIYF. DNA of the CDR3: TGTGCCTGGAGTGTACGGTGGGGTACCGGGACAGGGACGAGGAACACCATATATTTT. The full variable domain, rest sourced from reference TRBV30 and TRBJ1-3, is SQTIHQWPATLVQPVGSPLSLECTVEGTSNPNLYWYRQAAGRGLQLLFYSVGIGQISSEVPQNLSASRPQDRQFILSSKKLLLSDSGFYLCAWSVRWGTGTGTRNTIYFGEGSWLTVV.

The chain uses TRBV2 and TRBJ2-7, with 7 bases aligning to TRBD1. The germline CDR1 and CDR2 sequences are SNHLY and FYNNEI. The junction had 10 bases not matched to a gene; V was cut back by 6 bases and J by 2 bases. This CDR3 is built from 15 residues. The CDR3 region is CASSLRQGATYEQYF. DNA for the CDR3: TGTGCCAGCAGCCTCCGACAGGGCGCTACCTACGAGCAGTACTTC.

The chain joins TRBV7-2 to TRBJ1-3; 7 nucleotides align to TRBD1. CDR1 and CDR2 from the germline V gene are SGHTA and FQGNSA. The V gene end was trimmed by 5 bases and the J gene end by 7 bases; junction bases not matched to a gene: 8. The CDR3 consists of 14 residues. The CDR3, as DNA: TGTGCCAGCAGCCCTCCGGGGACAGCTAACACCATATATTTT. This codes for CASSPPGTANTIYF. Filled out from reference TRBV7-2 and TRBJ1-3, the complete variable domain reads GAGVSQSPSNKVTEKGKDVELRCDPISGHTALYWYRQSLGQGLEFLIYFQGNSAPDKSGLPSDRFSAERTGGSVSTLTIQRTQQEDSAVYLCASSPPGTANTIYFGEGSWLTVV.

The chain uses TRBV27 and TRBJ2-5, with TRBD1 as a possible D gene (5 bases). The CDR3 totals 17 residues. Trimming removed 4 bases from V and 5 bases from J, with 23 bases in between. Germline CDR1 is MNHEY and CDR2 is SMNVEV (reference sequence). CDR3 nucleotides: TGTGCCAGCAGTTCTTTCGTCCGGCCCCCGAAGGGGGAGACCCAGTACTTC. This sequence encodes CASSSFVRPPKGETQYF.

This clone was seen only a few times. The chain joins TRBV29-1 to TRBJ1-3; unclear D gene. CDR3 length: 13 amino acids. The germline V gene has CDR1 SQVTM and CDR2 ANQGSEA. The germline V and J ends were trimmed by 8 bases and 0 bases, with 11 bases remaining between them. The chain's CDR3 is CSLKPSSGNTIYF. Written as DNA, the CDR3 is TGCAGCTTAAAACCCTCCTCTGGAAACACCATATATTTT.

The rearrangement uses TRBV30 and TRBJ1-3; maybe TRBD1 (6 bases). Germline loops: CDR1 GTSNPN, CDR2 SVGIG (reference sequence). V was clipped by 4 bases and J by 4 bases, with 17 bases between them. This CDR3 has 15 amino acids. The CDR3 coding sequence is TGTGCCTGGACCCCCACCAGGGGCCGAGGAAACACCATATATTTT. Translated, it gives CAWTPTRGRGNTIYF.

The table lists this clone with a count of one. The rearrangement joins TRBV4-1 to TRBJ2-7; weak D call: TRBD2 (6 bases). The CDR3 has 15 amino acids. The V end lost 1 base, the J end lost 0 bases, and 10 bases lay between the germline ends. Germline CDR1 is MGHRA and CDR2 is YSYEKL. In DNA form, the CDR3 reads TGCGCCAGCAGCCAAGGGGACGGGAGCTCCTACGAGCAGTACTTC. This gives the protein CASSQGDGSSYEQYF.

This CDR3 is CASSPTSGGDTGELFF. CDR3 sequence (DNA): TGCGCCAGCAGCCCGACTAGCGGGGGGGACACCGGGGAGCTGTTTTTT. This sequence joins TRBV5-1 and TRBJ2-2, with 14 bases matching TRBD2. CDR1 and CDR2 from the germline V gene are SGHRS and YFSETQ. The CDR3 runs to 16 residues. Trimming at V came to 4 bases and at J to 3 bases, leaving 2 bases not matched to a gene.

A few counts support this clone. The gene calls are TRBV7-9 and TRBJ1-6; 7 bases agree with TRBD1. The germline CDR1 and CDR2 sequences are SEHNR and FQNEAQ (reference sequence). The V segment lost 1 base and the J segment 7 bases; nucleotides outside the gene matches: 7. CDR3 length equals 16 residues. CDR3: CASSLGDRVINSPLHF. CDR3 bases: TGTGCCAGCAGCTTAGGAGACAGGGTGATCAATTCACCCCTCCACTTT.

This clone has a single count. The gene calls are TRBV2 and TRBJ1-5; TRBD1 aligns across 7 bases. J gave up 3 bases and V 6 bases, and 5 bases lay outside the gene matches. The CDR3 covers 14 residues. Germline values: CDR1 SNHLY, CDR2 FYNNEI. The CDR3 DNA reads as TGTGCCAGCAGGGGGGACAGTTCCAATCAGCCCCAGCATTTT. This encodes CASRGDSSNQPQHF.

The rearrangement joins TRBV5-1 to TRBJ1-1; D is ambiguous. Germline-derived CDR1 and CDR2 are SGHRS and YFSETQ. V was cut by 0 bases and J by 0 bases, with 3 bases left in between. The CDR3 runs 13 residues. The CDR3 reads CASSLDVNTEAFF. CDR3 in DNA: TGCGCCAGCAGCTTGGACGTGAACACTGAAGCTTTCTTT. The complete variable domain, with remaining parts taken from reference TRBV5-1 and TRBJ1-1, reads KAGVTQTPRYLIKTRGQQVTLSCSPISGHRSVSWYQQTPGQGLQFLFEYFSETQRNKGNFPGRFSGRQFSNSRSEMNVSTLELGDSALYLCASSLDVNTEAFFGQGTRLTVV.

V is TRBV4-1 and J is TRBJ1-5; no clear D gene. Germline V gene data show CDR1 as MGHRA and CDR2 as YSYEKL. With 4 bases removed from V and 1 base from J, the gap between germline ends came to 8 bases. The CDR3 length is 14 residues. CDR3 in DNA: TGCGCCAGCAGCCTAGGGCCCAGCAATCAGCCCCAGCATTTT. The encoded protein is CASSLGPSNQPQHF.

This chain links TRBV6-5 with TRBJ1-1; tentatively, D is TRBD1 (6 bases). Germline CDR1 reads MNHEY; CDR2 reads SVGAGI. The CDR3 has 13 residues. Trimming cost V 8 bases and J 5 bases, with 15 bases left between them. CDR3 DNA sequence: TGTGCCAGCCTACAGGGTCTGGGGACTGAAGCTTTCTTT. Protein: CASLQGLGTEAFF.

The chain is built from TRBV2 and TRBJ2-1, with D possibly being TRBD1 or TRBD2 (6 bases each). The V and J ends lost 5 bases and 8 bases respectively, with 19 bases between them. Germline-derived CDR1 and CDR2 are SNHLY and FYNNEI. The CDR3 runs 15 residues. In DNA form, the CDR3 reads TGTGCCAGCAGTCCTTGGGGAGGACAGAGCGATGAGCAGTTCTTC. Amino acid sequence: CASSPWGGQSDEQFF.

This chain uses TRBV7-3 with TRBJ2-5; the D call may be TRBD1 or TRBD2 (5 bases each). Trimming pared 5 bases from V and 8 bases from J, leaving 15 bases between. The CDR3 extends over 13 amino acids. The germline V gene encodes CDR1 SGHTA and CDR2 FQGTGA. CDR3 sequence reads: CASSPGPALTQYF. The CDR3 nucleotides read TGTGCCAGCAGCCCGGGACCCGCCCTAACCCAGTACTTC. The full variable domain, completed using reference TRBV7-3 and TRBJ2-5, is GAGVSQTPSNKVTEKGKYVELRCDPISGHTALYWYRQSLGQGPEFLIYFQGTGAADDSGLPNDRFFAVRPEGSVSTLKIQRTERGDSAVYLCASSPGPALTQYFGPGTRLLVL.

This clone has more than one count but fewer than ten. The V and J genes are TRBV5-6 and TRBJ2-1, with 11 bases fitting TRBD2. V shed 4 bases, J shed 4 bases, and the junction held 4 bases outside the gene matches. Germline V gives CDR1 SGHDT, CDR2 YYEEEE. CDR3 length: 15 amino acids. CDR3 in amino acids: CASSHSGGAYNEQFF. The CDR3 DNA sequence: TGTGCCAGCAGCCATAGCGGGGGGGCGTACAATGAGCAGTTCTTC.

CDR3 amino acids: CASSWSTPSSSYNSPLHF. The CDR3 nucleotides read TGTGCCAGCAGCTGGTCAACCCCAAGCAGCTCCTATAATTCACCCCTCCACTTT. The chain has TRBV5-6 and TRBJ1-6; D unresolved. The CDR3 runs 18 residues. V was shortened by 3 bases and J by 0 bases, with 16 bases between the two germline ends. The germline V gene has CDR1 SGHDT and CDR2 YYEEEE.